Listed here are 4 T cell receptor beta chains from one sample, sequenced in a study of tumor-infiltrating lymphocytes in primary liver carcinoma. Out of unsorted whole blood came the blood RNA, and germline DNA was extracted as well. From 500 ng of total RNA, TCR beta-specific cDNA was reverse-transcribed using a constant-region primer. ARM-PCR, slightly modified, supplied the TCR beta libraries through three nested multiplex PCR rounds. The first two PCR rounds, around 10 cycles each, used TRBV1-TRBV30 forward primers and a C-beta reverse primer. TCRdb ran MiXCR on the multiplex PCR reads and lists one entry per CDR3 protein. The table has about 350,000 distinct CDR3 sequences, less than 75% seen once. The sequencing sample was made of peripheral blood. The receptor source for this set is a man in his forties with primary liver carcinoma and hepatitis B virus infection.

In the case of this clonotype: A read error may be the cause here, since a much bigger clone is one base away. The rearrangement links TRBV5-4 to TRBJ2-4; 10 bases agree with TRBD2. The CDR3 is made up of 11 amino acids. The germline V gene encodes CDR1 SGHNT and CDR2 YYREEE (reference sequence). The DNA for the CDR3 is TGTGCCAACAGCGGGGGGGACATTCAGTACTTC. It is translated as CANSGGDIQYF.

Details on this clonotype: A read error is possible here, since a much larger clone lies one base away. V and J are TRBV6-6 and TRBJ2-6, with D unresolved. Trimming removed 8 bases from V and 0 bases from J, with 14 bases in between. This CDR3 is built from 16 residues. Germline V gene data show CDR1 as MNHNY and CDR2 as SVGAGI (reference sequence). The CDR3 region is CASGPRSSSGANVLTF. CDR3 DNA sequence: TGTGCCAGCGGTCCCCGAAGTTCCTCTGGGGCCAACGTCCTGACTTTC.

A word on this clonotype: It is likely a read error, because the conserved phenylalanine at the end of the CDR3 is missing. The gene calls are TRBV6-1 and TRBJ1-2, with no clear D. The CDR3 loop spans 14 amino acids. Trimming stripped 2 bases from V and 1 base from J, with 8 bases between. Germline CDR1 and CDR2: MNHNS and SASEGT. The DNA for the CDR3 is TGTGCCAGCAGTGAAAGCCACGATAACTATGGCTACACCATC. Its translation is CASSESHDNYGYTI.

This clonotype showed up just once. Given the absence of the conserved phenylalanine or tryptophan at the CDR3 end, a read error is likely. The chain carries TRBV28 and TRBJ2-7; 7 bases line up with TRBD2. CDR1 and CDR2 from the germline V gene are MDHEN and SYDVKM. V gave up 6 bases and J gave up 2 bases; unmatched junction bases: 1. This CDR3 is built from 12 residues. This CDR3 reads CASRAGAYEQYI. The CDR3 DNA is TGTGCCAGCAGGGCGGGAGCCTACGAGCAGTACATC.